Shown below are 26 T cell receptor beta chains from a single sample sequenced in a study of CD8+ T cells in alopecia areata listed by TCRdb under 2018. The time point label corresponds to: 20 to 30 weeks on oral tofacitinib. What the treatment or condition label conveys for this sample: oral pan-JAK inhibitor, 5-10 mg twice daily. Preparation of the library involved the immunoSEQ multiplex PCR assay. To provide template for TCR sequencing, every sample had RNA extracted and reverse transcribed into cDNA. TCRdb holds this immuneACCESS table with in-frame rearrangements only. Some clones are missing; in checked studies, unresolved V genes explain under half, and the rest has no known cause. The sample includes about 180,000 clones, with 50% to 65% observed a single time. The ten largest clones capture under 14% of the sample. The specimen was CD8+ T cells sorted from blood, collected at week 24, from a patient treated with tofacitinib. The receptors originated from a human donor with alopecia areata.

This sequence joins TRBV7-2 and TRBJ2-7; D gene ambiguous. CDR3 size: 16 residues. Germline V gene lookup returns CDR1 SGHTA and CDR2 FQGNSA. V was trimmed by 7 bases and J by 0 bases, leaving 19 bases between them. CDR3 DNA sequence: TGTGCCAGCACGCCCGAGACCCGTTCCCGCTCCTACGAGCAGTACTTC. It encodes CASTPETRSRSYEQYF.

The chain has TRBV5-6 and TRBJ1-5, with D possibly TRBD1 on 5 matching bases. The germline CDR1 and CDR2 sequences are SGHDT and YYEEEE. Trimming stripped 0 bases from V and 5 bases from J, with 12 bases between. There are 15 residues in the CDR3. The CDR3 DNA follows: TGTGCCAGCAGCTTGGCCCACAGGTCAGATCAGCCCCAGCATTTT. As protein: CASSLAHRSDQPQHF.

V and J are TRBV5-6 and TRBJ1-4, with a tentative D call TRBD1 (5 bases). Germline assignment: CDR1 SGHDT and CDR2 YYEEEE. Deletions cut 0 bases from V and 7 bases from J, with 13 bases between. The CDR3 extends over 15 amino acids. CDR3 region: CASSLAGVSGEKLFF. In DNA form, the CDR3 reads TGTGCCAGCAGCTTGGCGGGGGTGAGCGGTGAAAAACTGTTTTTT.

Here the CDR3 reads CAWGTGVNTEAFF. In nucleotides, the CDR3 is TGTGCCTGGGGGACAGGGGTGAACACTGAAGCTTTCTTT. V and J are TRBV30 and TRBJ1-1, with 10 bases that match TRBD1. The V and J ends lost 5 bases and 0 bases, in that order; junction bases with no gene match: 0. Looked up from germline, CDR1 is GTSNPN and CDR2 is SVGIG (reference sequence). The CDR3 is 13 amino acids.

The chain joins TRBV6-6 to TRBJ1-4, with 8 bases matching TRBD1. Germline trimming cut 5 bases from V and 4 bases from J; bases unmatched to any gene: 6. Per the germline V gene, CDR1 is MNHNY and CDR2 is SVGAGI (reference sequence). This CDR3 region has 15 residues. The CDR3 loop is CASSPTDRGNEKLFF. The CDR3 DNA reads as TGTGCCAGCAGTCCGACAGACAGGGGTAATGAAAAACTGTTTTTT.

V and J are TRBV9 and TRBJ1-2; possible D gene TRBD1, 6 bases. The V end was cut by 0 bases, the J end by 5 bases, with 11 bases between. Germline V gene lookup returns CDR1 SGDLS and CDR2 YYNGEE. CDR3 length equals 14 residues. DNA for the CDR3: TGTGCCAGCAGCGTAGCTTCAGGGGATTATGGCTACACCTTC. Its protein product is CASSVASGDYGYTF.

This rearrangement joins TRBV9 to TRBJ2-2, with D perhaps matching TRBD1 (6 bases). Trimming took off 2 bases at V and 1 base at J, with 9 bases between the two ends. From germline, CDR1 is SGDLS and CDR2 YYNGEE. The CDR3 contains 15 residues. CDR3 bases: TGTGCCAGCAGCGTCAGACAGGAGAACACCGGGGAGCTGTTTTTT. Protein product: CASSVRQENTGELFF.

The V call is TRBV29-1, the J call TRBJ1-2, with 9 positions matching TRBD1. The CDR3 consists of 13 residues. Germline CDR1 and CDR2: SQVTM and ANQGSEA. J was trimmed by 8 bases and V by 1 base; bases with no gene match: 5. DNA for the CDR3: TGCAGCGTTGAAGTCGGGACAGGGCGAGGCTACACCTTC. It is translated as CSVEVGTGRGYTF.

J is TRBJ1-2 and V is TRBV29-1; no reliable D call. Trimming pared 6 bases from V and 6 bases from J, leaving 11 bases between. The CDR3 runs 11 residues. Germline values: CDR1 SQVTM, CDR2 ANQGSEA. DNA of the CDR3: TGCAGCGTCCCCGTTCTCGATGGCTACACCTTC. This gives the protein CSVPVLDGYTF.

The chain employs TRBV7-8 and TRBJ1-1; the D is unclear. CDR1 is SGHVS, CDR2 FQNEAQ, per germline. CDR3 length equals 12 residues. Trimming pared 5 bases from V and 1 base from J, leaving 5 bases between. The CDR3 DNA reads TGTGCCAGCAGCCCAGAGAACACTGAAGCTTTCTTT. This sequence encodes CASSPENTEAFF.

This rearrangement joins TRBV29-1 to TRBJ2-2, with D unclear. From germline, CDR1 is SQVTM and CDR2 ANQGSEA. The CDR3 is made up of 12 amino acids. V lost 1 base and J 8 bases, leaving 8 bases between the germline ends. CDR3: CSVEGGRGELFF. CDR3 coding DNA: TGCAGCGTTGAAGGAGGTCGGGGGGAGCTGTTTTTT.

This rearrangement joins TRBV7-9 to TRBJ2-7, with D uncertain. V was pared by 2 bases and J by 7 bases, with 15 bases between. CDR1 is SEHNR and CDR2 is FQNEAQ in the germline V gene (reference sequence). The CDR3 runs 14 residues. CDR3 protein: CASSLSKSIGEQYF. The CDR3 bases are TGTGCCAGCAGCTTAAGCAAATCAATCGGGGAGCAGTACTTC.

This clone came up a few times. The rearrangement uses TRBV7-9 and TRBJ2-7; 8 bases map to TRBD1. Germline values: CDR1 SEHNR, CDR2 FQNEAQ (reference sequence). Germline trimming cut 0 bases from V and 6 bases from J; bases unmatched to any gene: 7. CDR3 size: 15 residues. CDR3 nucleotide sequence: TGTGCCAGCAGCTTAGCTGTGACAGGGGACACCGAGCAGTACTTC. Amino acids: CASSLAVTGDTEQYF.

The rearrangement links TRBV29-1 to TRBJ1-2; D perhaps matches TRBD1 (5 bases). The germline V gene encodes CDR1 SQVTM and CDR2 ANQGSEA. The CDR3 loop spans 14 amino acids. V lost 3 bases to trimming and J lost 7 bases, with 18 bases between them. The CDR3 coding sequence is TGCAGCGTTGAGGATGTTTCCAGGGTTGGTGGCTACACCTTC. It is translated as CSVEDVSRVGGYTF.

Comment on this clone: Different DNA sequences within this sample yield the same CDR3. The chain joins TRBV5-6 to TRBJ2-1, with unresolved D. CDR1 and CDR2 (germline): SGHDT, YYEEEE. CDR3 length: 11 amino acids. The V gene lost 0 bases and the J gene lost 10 bases, with 5 bases spanning the gap. The CDR3 DNA reads as TGTGCCAGCAGCTTGGCAGGCGAGCAGTTCTTC. Protein product: CASSLAGEQFF.

This clone came up once. V is TRBV9 and J is TRBJ1-5, with D tentatively TRBD1 (5 bases). Germline loops: CDR1 SGDLS, CDR2 YYNGEE. Trimming took 1 base from V and 2 from J, leaving 10 bases between them. This CDR3 is built from 15 residues. The CDR3 bases are TGTGCCAGCAGCGTAACGGGGGATGGCAATCAGCCCCAGCATTTT. This gives the protein CASSVTGDGNQPQHF. The full variable domain, completed using reference TRBV9 and TRBJ1-5, is DSGVTQTPKHLITATGQRVTLRCSPRSGDLSVYWYQQSLDQGLQFLIQYYNGEERAKGNILERFSAQQFPDLHSELNLSSLELGDSALYFCASSVTGDGNQPQHFGDGTRLSIL.

This clone appeared a few times. This rearrangement joins TRBV25-1 to TRBJ2-1, with 7 bases that match TRBD1. Trimming cost V 2 bases and J 7 bases; bases outside gene matches: 8. Germline V gene lookup returns CDR1 MGHDK and CDR2 SYGVNS. CDR3 length: 15 residues. CDR3 in DNA: TGTGCCAGCAGTGAAAGGCAGGGGGTAGGGAATGAGCAGTTCTTC. This gives the protein CASSERQGVGNEQFF.

The rearrangement links TRBV4-3 to TRBJ2-3; either TRBD1 or TRBD2 may supply D (5 bases each). Germline CDR1 LGHNA, CDR2 YSLEER. This CDR3 is 15 amino acids long. Trimming shortened V by 2 bases and J by 2 bases, and 11 bases separated the two germline ends. CDR3 sequence reads: CASSQLVGTTDTQYF. In DNA, the CDR3 is TGCGCCAGCAGCCAACTGGTAGGGACCACAGATACGCAGTATTTT.

The V gene is TRBV11-2, the J gene TRBJ2-2; D possibly corresponds to TRBD2 (6 bases). V lost 2 bases to trimming and J lost 3 bases, with 10 bases between them. The germline V gene encodes CDR1 SGHAT and CDR2 FQNNGV. This CDR3 comprises 15 residues. CDR3: CASSLRAGYTGELFF. CDR3 bases: TGTGCCAGCAGCTTAAGGGCGGGGTACACCGGGGAGCTGTTTTTT. Looking up the rest from reference TRBV11-2 and TRBJ2-2 gives the full variable domain: EAGVAQSPRYKIIEKRQSVAFWCNPISGHATLYWYQQILGQGPKLLIQFQNNGVVDDSQLPKDRFSAERLKGVDSTLKIQPAKLEDSAVYLCASSLRAGYTGELFFGEGSRLTVL.

This sequence joins TRBV30 and TRBJ2-3; no reliable D call. Germline V gives CDR1 GTSNPN, CDR2 SVGIG (reference sequence). The CDR3 spans 12 residues. V shed 0 bases and J shed 10 bases, with 11 bases lying between them. The CDR3 nucleotides read TGTGCCTGGAGTGTGGGCAGTCATTCGCAGTATTTT. This sequence encodes CAWSVGSHSQYF.

The chain carries TRBV6-5 and TRBJ1-5; D uncertain. The CDR3 extends over 15 amino acids. CDR1 and CDR2 (germline): MNHEY, SVGAGI. The V end lost 0 bases, the J end lost 1 base, and 7 bases lay between the germline ends. This chain's CDR3 is CASSYSIKSNQPQHF. The CDR3 DNA sequence: TGTGCCAGCAGTTACTCGATAAAGAGCAATCAGCCCCAGCATTTT.

This clone was detected a few times. The chain is built from TRBV30 and TRBJ1-1; TRBD1 might be the D (6 bases). The CDR3 is 13 amino acids. The germline V gene has CDR1 GTSNPN and CDR2 SVGIG (reference sequence). With 1 base removed from V and 4 bases from J, the gap between germline ends came to 10 bases. CDR3 nucleotides: TGTGCCTGGAGTGGTGGGGGGGCCACTGAAGCTTTCTTT. This encodes CAWSGGGATEAFF.

As DNA, the CDR3 is TGTGCCAGCATGTTCGGTTTATACGAGCAGTACTTC. Translated: CASMFGLYEQYF. The rearrangement links TRBV2 to TRBJ2-7; D gene unclear. This CDR3 spans 12 amino acids. The V gene lost 7 bases and the J gene lost 4 bases, with 11 bases spanning the gap. Germline values: CDR1 SNHLY, CDR2 FYNNEI.

In this sample, this clone turned up a few times. The genes are TRBV2 and TRBJ2-1, with TRBD2 matching over 12 bases. The ends lost 4 bases at V and 8 bases at J; junction bases unmatched: 6. Per the germline V gene, CDR1 is SNHLY and CDR2 is FYNNEI. The CDR3 is 15 residues long. CDR3 in amino acids: CASSAWLAGGDEQFF. In DNA form, the CDR3 reads TGTGCCAGCAGTGCGTGGCTAGCGGGAGGGGATGAGCAGTTCTTC.

The V and J genes are TRBV7-9 and TRBJ2-3; the match to TRBD2 covers 13 bases. Germline lookup yields CDR1 SEHNR and CDR2 FQNEAQ (reference sequence). J was trimmed by 0 bases and V by 5 bases; bases with no gene match: 8. CDR3 length: 18 amino acids. The CDR3, as DNA: TGTGCCAGCAGCCTACCGACTAGCGGGGGGCCTAGCACAGATACGCAGTATTTT. This gives the protein CASSLPTSGGPSTDTQYF.

The chain employs TRBV29-1 and TRBJ2-5, with D possibly TRBD2 on 5 matching bases. The DNA end is a closer match to TRBJ2-7, so the J assignment may be wrong. CDR1 SQVTM and CDR2 ANQGSEA come from the germline V gene. The CDR3 loop spans 10 amino acids. CDR3 DNA: TGCAGCGCCGTTGAGGGCGAGCAGTACTTC. Amino acids: CSAVEGEQYF.